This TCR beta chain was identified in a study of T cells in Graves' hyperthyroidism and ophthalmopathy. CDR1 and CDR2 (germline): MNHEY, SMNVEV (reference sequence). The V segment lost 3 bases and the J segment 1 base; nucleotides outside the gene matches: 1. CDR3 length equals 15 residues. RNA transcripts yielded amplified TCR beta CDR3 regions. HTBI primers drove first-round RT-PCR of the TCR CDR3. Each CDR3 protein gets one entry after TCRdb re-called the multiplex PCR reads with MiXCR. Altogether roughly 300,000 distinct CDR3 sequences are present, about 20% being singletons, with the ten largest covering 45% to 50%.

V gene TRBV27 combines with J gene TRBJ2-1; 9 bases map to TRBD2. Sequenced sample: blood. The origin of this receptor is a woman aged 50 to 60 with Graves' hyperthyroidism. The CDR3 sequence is CASSFAGGSYNEQFF. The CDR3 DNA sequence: TGTGCCAGCAGTTTTGCGGGGGGGTCCTACAATGAGCAGTTCTTC.